Below are 12 T cell receptor beta chains sequenced from a single sample in a study of shared clonotypes between healthy human individuals. Measured with immunoSEQ multiplex PCR; TCRdb has only the in-frame clones, and not every one. The sample contains nearly 1 million clones, approximately 80% of which appear only once. Material: memory CD4+ T cells sorted from blood. Stated subset: CD45RA-negative fraction. These receptors originate from a young man in good health.

The chain recombines TRBV5-4 with TRBJ1-2; unclear D gene. This CDR3 has 12 amino acids. V gave up 4 bases and J gave up 2 bases, with 6 bases separating them. Germline lookup yields CDR1 SGHNT and CDR2 YYREEE (reference sequence). As DNA, the CDR3 is TGTGCCAGCAGCCCCAACAACTATGGCTACACCTTC. Residues: CASSPNNYGYTF.

The V and J genes are TRBV9 and TRBJ2-2; 8 bases are shared with TRBD2. The germline gives CDR1 SGDLS, CDR2 YYNGEE. V trimming: 7 bases; J trimming: 1 base; junction bases outside the gene matches: 6. The CDR3 has 15 residues. The CDR3 sequence: CASGLLAGNTGELFF. The DNA for the CDR3 is TGTGCCAGCGGCCTCCTAGCGGGGAACACCGGGGAGCTGTTTTTT. The full variable domain, its missing parts supplied by reference TRBV9 and TRBJ2-2, is DSGVTQTPKHLITATGQRVTLRCSPRSGDLSVYWYQQSLDQGLQFLIQYYNGEERAKGNILERFSAQQFPDLHSELNLSSLELGDSALYFCASGLLAGNTGELFFGEGSRLTVL.

As concerns this clone: Other DNA sequences within the sample encode an identical CDR3. J is TRBJ1-1 and V is TRBV7-9; D not certain. There are 12 residues in the CDR3. Germline lookup yields CDR1 SEHNR and CDR2 FQNEAQ (reference sequence). Trimming cost V 1 base and J 5 bases, with 5 bases left between them. The CDR3 region is CASSLGWTEAFF. In DNA, the CDR3 is TGTGCCAGCAGCTTAGGTTGGACTGAAGCTTTCTTT. Based on the CDR3 plus reference TRBV7-9 and TRBJ1-1, the full variable domain is DTGVSQNPRHKITKRGQNVTFRCDPISEHNRLYWYRQTLGQGPEFLTYFQNEAQLEKSRLLSDRFSAERPKGSFSTLEIQRTEQGDSAMYLCASSLGWTEAFFGQGTRLTVV.

This chain links TRBV15 with TRBJ2-6; 12 bases match TRBD1. CDR1 and CDR2 (germline): LNHNV, YYDKDF (reference sequence). Unmatched junction bases numbered 5, after V lost 5 bases and J lost 3 bases. The CDR3 loop spans 17 amino acids. CDR3 residues: CATSGGQGALGANVLTF. CDR3 DNA: TGTGCCACCAGCGGGGGACAGGGGGCGCTTGGGGCCAACGTCCTGACTTTC.

This chain joins TRBV5-1 and TRBJ2-5, with D perhaps matching TRBD1 or TRBD2 (5 bases each). This CDR3 is built from 15 residues. Trimming left V 1 base short and J 1 base short, with 11 bases between. CDR1 and CDR2 (germline): SGHRS, YFSETQ. The CDR3 DNA reads as TGCGCCAGCAGCTTGTCCGGGGACCTCCAAGAGACCCAGTACTTC. Translating gives CASSLSGDLQETQYF.

CDR3 sequence (DNA): TGTGCCAGCAGCCCCGGTGGTCTGGGAAAAGAGACCCAGTACTTC. This codes for CASSPGGLGKETQYF. The V call is TRBV7-2, the J call TRBJ2-5, with D unresolved. The CDR3 is 15 amino acids. The ends were cut back, 5 bases at V and 3 bases at J, with 16 bases in the middle. Germline loops: CDR1 SGHTA, CDR2 FQGNSA.

Of note for this clone: The same CDR3 is also encoded by other DNA sequences in this sample. The chain employs TRBV2 and TRBJ2-7, with D possibly called TRBD1 or TRBD2 (6 bases each). Trimming removed 7 bases at V and 0 bases at J, with 10 bases between. The CDR3 runs 13 residues. Per the germline V gene, CDR1 is SNHLY and CDR2 is FYNNEI. The CDR3 sequence: CASKGGGSYEQYF. DNA for the CDR3: TGTGCCAGCAAGGGGGGAGGCTCCTACGAGCAGTACTTC.

V gene TRBV19 combines with J gene TRBJ1-2; D unresolved. CDR3 length equals 14 residues. The germline V and J ends were trimmed by 3 bases and 8 bases, with 16 bases remaining between them. CDR1 LNHDA and CDR2 SQIVND come from the germline V gene (reference sequence). CDR3 region: CASSITKVLPGYTF. The CDR3 coding sequence is TGTGCCAGTAGTATTACCAAGGTCCTCCCAGGCTACACCTTC.

The chain carries TRBV19 and TRBJ2-7; tentatively, D is TRBD1 (6 bases). The germline gives CDR1 LNHDA, CDR2 SQIVND (reference sequence). The CDR3 is 16 residues long. Trimming took off 1 base at V and 0 bases at J, with 13 bases between the two ends. For the CDR3, the DNA is TGTGCCAGTAGTATAGCTCAGACAGGACCCTCCTACGAGCAGTACTTC. This codes for CASSIAQTGPSYEQYF.

V usage is TRBV19 and J usage is TRBJ2-2; D possibly corresponds to TRBD1 (5 bases). V dropped 5 bases and J dropped 3 bases, with 7 bases sitting between them. The CDR3 covers 13 residues. Germline loops: CDR1 LNHDA, CDR2 SQIVND (reference sequence). DNA of the CDR3: TGTGCCAGTAGTCAGGGCGACACCGGGGAGCTGTTTTTT. Protein: CASSQGDTGELFF.

V gene TRBV15 combines with J gene TRBJ2-3, with a possible D match to TRBD2 (5 bases). Trimming took off 0 bases at V and 7 bases at J, with 11 bases between the two ends. CDR1 and CDR2 from the germline V gene are LNHNV and YYDKDF (reference sequence). The CDR3 contains 14 residues. This CDR3 is CATSRDHPGYTQYF. CDR3 nucleotide sequence: TGTGCCACCAGCAGAGATCACCCGGGATATACGCAGTATTTT.

The CDR3 region is CASARDEKLFF. CDR3 DNA sequence: TGTGCCAGCGCTCGGGATGAAAAACTGTTTTTT. The chain is built from TRBV7-8 and TRBJ1-4; D gene uncertain. In germline, CDR1 is SGHVS, CDR2 FQNEAQ. Trimming stripped 8 bases from V and 6 bases from J, with 7 bases between. This CDR3 is 11 amino acids long.